A single sample gave rise to the 6 T cell receptor beta chains below, sequenced in a study of molecular identifiers for immune sequencing clone quantification. Each CDR3 protein is one row after TCRdb ran MiXCR on the PCR reads. The table records just over 95,000 distinct CDR3 sequences, roughly 24% of them present only once. Material: naive CD8+ T cells from blood, with Jurkat cell RNA spiked in. Subset here: FACS-sorted CD8+CD4-CCR7+CD45RA+ naive T cells. These receptors all stem from a human donor in good health. Some libraries in this study had Jurkat cell RNA spiked in.

This clonotype has ten or more counts. V usage is TRBV3-1 and J usage is TRBJ1-1; D is undetermined. The V gene's germline CDR1 is LGHDT and CDR2 YNNKEL (reference sequence). This CDR3 has 14 residues. The ends were cut back, 3 bases at V and 0 bases at J, with 8 bases in the middle. CDR3: CASSQFAMNTEAFF. CDR3 in DNA: TGTGCCAGCAGCCAGTTCGCCATGAACACTGAAGCTTTCTTT.

This clonotype was observed at least ten times. The chain is built from TRBV18 and TRBJ2-4; D is possibly TRBD1 (5 bases). V was shortened by 0 bases and J by 0 bases, with 12 bases between the two germline ends. The CDR3 contains 17 residues. Germline CDR1 reads KGHSH; CDR2 reads LQKENI. The CDR3 DNA reads as TGTGCCAGCTCACCACCGACGACAGTACTAGCCAAAAACATTCAGTACTTC. Translation gives CASSPPTTVLAKNIQYF.

On this clonotype itself: A much larger clone is a single base away; this may be a read error. The chain uses TRBV28 and TRBJ2-3; perhaps TRBD1 as D (5 bases). This CDR3 has 13 residues. Germline V CDR1 and CDR2: MDHEN, SYDVKM. The CDR3 DNA follows: TGTGCCAGCAGTTTAAGGAGCACAGGTACGCAGTATTTT. It encodes CASSLRSTGTQYF. Combining the CDR3 with reference TRBV28 and TRBJ2-3 gives the whole variable domain DVKVTQSSRYLVKRTGEKVFLECVQDMDHENMFWYRQDPGLGLRLIYFSYDVKMKEKGDIPEGYSVSREKKERFSLILESASTNQTSMYLCASSLRSTGTQYFGPGTRLTVL.

This clonotype was detected many times. The chain couples TRBV19 to TRBJ1-6; no clear D. The length of the CDR3 is 14 residues. Germline CDR1 is LNHDA and CDR2 is SQIVND (reference sequence). The V and J ends lost 6 bases and 0 bases respectively, with 6 bases between them. The CDR3 nucleotides read TGTGCCAGTAGCCCGAGCTCCTATAATTCACCCCTCCACTTT. Protein: CASSPSSYNSPLHF.

The CDR3 loop reads CASSDDKSYEQYF. The CDR3 DNA sequence: TGTGCCAGCAGTGACGACAAATCCTACGAGCAGTACTTC. The chain carries TRBV2 and TRBJ2-7; D remains unclear. Trimming removed 3 bases from V and 1 base from J, with 7 bases in between. From germline, CDR1 is SNHLY and CDR2 FYNNEI. This CDR3 is built from 13 residues.

This rearrangement joins TRBV7-9 to TRBJ2-7, with 11 bases that match TRBD1. Germline V lookup: CDR1 SEHNR, CDR2 FQNEAQ (reference sequence). This CDR3 has 14 amino acids. Losses at the gene ends were 5 bases for V and 6 bases for J; bases not matched to a gene: 6. Written as DNA, the CDR3 is TGTGCCAGCAGCCGTATGGACAGGGGGCTCGAGCAGTACTTC. It encodes CASSRMDRGLEQYF. Based on the CDR3 plus reference TRBV7-9 and TRBJ2-7, the full variable domain is DTGVSQNPRHKITKRGQNVTFRCDPISEHNRLYWYRQTLGQGPEFLTYFQNEAQLEKSRLLSDRFSAERPKGSFSTLEIQRTEQGDSAMYLCASSRMDRGLEQYFGPGTRLTVT.